This T cell receptor (beta chain) was sequenced in a study of T cell responses to AZD1222 COVID-19 vaccine. CDR3 length: 14 residues. CDR1 is WSHSY, CDR2 SAAADI, per germline. Deletions cut 8 bases from V and 1 base from J, with 12 bases between. Using immunoSEQ multiplex PCR, the repertoire was profiled, and TCRdb retains in-frame clones only, with some absent. This sample has about 150,000 clones; roughly 85% occur once, and the top ten carry around 8%. The receptor was derived from an adult in good health. V usage is TRBV10-2 and J usage is TRBJ1-5, with D possibly TRBD1 on 6 matching bases. Source: peripheral blood, taken on day 0 of AZD1222 vaccination. CDR3 DNA: TGCGCCAGCGGGGGCAGGGGCAGCAATCAGCCCCAGCATTTT. Translated: CASGGRGSNQPQHF.